This is a list of T cell receptor beta chains from one sample in a study of blood T cells in healthy people across ages. TCRdb processed the 5' RACE reads anew with MiXCR; each CDR3 protein has one entry. The sample includes about 930,000 distinct CDR3 sequences, roughly 29% of them seen just once. These records were also assigned to another study, of T cells of mothers and their children.

Sequencing input: blood. All receptors come from a woman in her thirties or forties in good health. CDR3s include the opening cysteine and the closing phenylalanine or tryptophan. A D gene is named only where the DNA matches it firmly. Size is omitted from some rows. Given values are once, few, many or a class for expanded clones.

J gene | CDR3 length | clone size | V gene | D gene | CDR3 DNA | CDR3 protein
TRBJ2-7 | 15 | . | TRBV7-2 | . | TGTGCCAACAGCTTTCAAGGACGGCGGTCCTACGAGCAGTACTTC | CANSFQGRRSYEQYF
TRBJ2-7 | 14 | . | TRBV28 | TRBD1 | TGTGCCAGCAGACGGACAGGGTCGGTCTACGAGCAGTACTTC | CASRRTGSVYEQYF
TRBJ2-3 | 14 | few | TRBV7-2 | TRBD2 | TGTGCCAGCCATCGCCGGGGGGACACAGATACGCAGTATTTT | CASHRRGDTDTQYF
TRBJ2-5 | 14 | few | TRBV7-8 | . | TGTGCCAGCAGCTTAGAGTTGGCCCGGGAGACCCAGTACTTC | CASSLELARETQYF
TRBJ2-7 | 13 | many | TRBV6-6 | TRBD1 | TGTGCCAGCCGGGACAGGGCCTCCTACGAGCAGTACTTC | CASRDRASYEQYF
TRBJ2-2 | 13 | few | TRBV25-1 | . | TGTGCCAGCAGTAGGGTGGACACCGGGGAGCTGTTTTTT | CASSRVDTGELFF
TRBJ2-5 | 17 | . | TRBV6-2/TRBV6-3 | . | TGTGCCAGCAGTTACACTGAACTAGCAGGTTACCAAGAGACCCAGTACTTC | CASSYTELAGYQETQYF
TRBJ2-7 | 14 | few | TRBV14 | TRBD1 | TGTGCCAGCAGCCGTAACAGGGGGATCGTCGAGCAGTACTTC | CASSRNRGIVEQYF
TRBJ1-1 | 14 | few | TRBV20-1 | . | TGCAGTGCTACCTCGATCGACAGGAACACTGAAGCTTTCTTT | CSATSIDRNTEAFF
TRBJ1-5 | 14 | once | TRBV7-2 | . | TGTGCCAGCAGCTTCTCGGACAGCGGGGGGCCCCAGCATTTT | CASSFSDSGGPQHF
TRBJ1-6 | 15 | many | TRBV2 | TRBD1 | TGTGCCAGCAGGGCGACAGGGGGAAATAATTCACCCCTCCACTTT | CASRATGGNNSPLHF
TRBJ2-3 | 18 | . | TRBV9 | TRBD2 | TGTGCCAGCAGCGTCTCCCTCATAGCGGGGGGCGAGGCAGATACGCAGTATTTT | CASSVSLIAGGEADTQYF
TRBJ2-7 | 13 | many | TRBV29-1 | . | TGCAGCGTTGCGGGACCTAGGGCCTACGAGCAGTACTTC | CSVAGPRAYEQYF
TRBJ1-5 | 11 | . | TRBV20-1 | . | TGCAGTGCTGGGGGGGATCAGCCCCAGCATTTT | CSAGGDQPQHF
TRBJ2-7 | 16 | few | TRBV10-3 | TRBD1 | TGTGCCATCAGTGAGTCGATGGGGGACAGAGGCTACGAGCAGTACTTC | CAISESMGDRGYEQYF
TRBJ2-1 | 14 | many | TRBV18 | . | TGTGCCAGCTCACCCGGGTTGGGGGACCGGGAGCAGTTCTTC | CASSPGLGDREQFF
TRBJ1-5 | 14 | . | TRBV20-1 | . | TGCAGTGCTAGACCCCCGGGGGACTGGCAGCCCCAGCATTTT | CSARPPGDWQPQHF
TRBJ1-6 | 15 | . | TRBV12-3/TRBV12-4 | . | TGTGCCAGCTCCCGGCAGGGCAGAACAAATTCACCCCTCCACTTT | CASSRQGRTNSPLHF
TRBJ1-4 | 13 | . | TRBV28 | . | TGTGCCAGCAGAGCGCATGGGGATGAAAAACTGTTTTTT | CASRAHGDEKLFF
TRBJ2-5 | 15 | few | TRBV18 | . | TGTGCCAGCTCACCACTATGGGCCTCCCAAGAGACCCAGTACTTC | CASSPLWASQETQYF
TRBJ2-7 | 15 | few | TRBV11-2 | . | TGCGCCAGCAGCTTGGGCGGGGGCTCGTACAATGAGCAGTACTTC | CASSLGGGSYNEQYF
TRBJ2-4 | 15 | . | TRBV5-1 | TRBD2 | TGCGCCAGCAGCTTGGTAGCGGGGGGATACTACGAGCGGTACTTC | CASSLVAGGYYERYF